The 28 T cell receptor beta chains below come from one sample, sequenced in a study of PD-L1 blockade in urothelial cancer. TCRdb's table, derived via immunoSEQ multiplex PCR, lists solely in-frame clones and lacks some. This table has 85,000 to 100,000 clones, around 86% appearing once. Time point: pretreatment peripheral blood. This material consisted of PBMCs, taken around atezolizumab (anti-PD-L1) treatment. These receptors were taken from a man aged 60 to 69 with urothelial cancer.

This clone appeared a few times. This rearrangement joins TRBV20-1 to TRBJ1-2; tentatively, D is TRBD1 (5 bases). The germline CDR1 and CDR2 sequences are DFQATT and SNEGSKA (reference sequence). Trimming removed 4 bases from V and 4 bases from J, with 7 bases in between. The CDR3 contains 11 residues. In DNA form, the CDR3 reads TGCAGTGCTACCCAGGGCTATGGCTACACCTTC. It yields the protein CSATQGYGYTF.

V and J are TRBV27 and TRBJ2-6; TRBD2 might be the D (5 bases). The length of the CDR3 is 15 residues. V was clipped by 2 bases and J by 3 bases, with 8 bases between them. Germline V gene lookup returns CDR1 MNHEY and CDR2 SMNVEV (reference sequence). In DNA, the CDR3 is TGTGCCAGCAGTTTAGGTAGCGTTGGGGCCAACGTCCTGACTTTC. Translated, it gives CASSLGSVGANVLTF.

The chain has TRBV19 and TRBJ2-2; possible D gene TRBD2, 6 bases. CDR3 length equals 18 residues. In germline, CDR1 is LNHDA, CDR2 SQIVND (reference sequence). Trimming pared 0 bases from V and 1 base from J, leaving 15 bases between. DNA for the CDR3: TGTGCCAGTAGTATAGATGAGGCGGGACTTCTGAACACCGGGGAGCTGTTTTTT. Amino acids: CASSIDEAGLLNTGELFF.

The chain employs TRBV11-3 and TRBJ2-1; TRBD2 is a possible D gene (6 bases). Trimming shortened V by 1 base and J by 7 bases, and 23 bases separated the two germline ends. Germline assignment: CDR1 SGHNT and CDR2 YENEEA. The CDR3 spans 18 residues. The CDR3 region is CASSLVPAGTLSGNEQFF. Here the CDR3 DNA reads TGTGCCAGCAGCTTAGTCCCGGCCGGGACTTTATCCGGGAATGAGCAGTTCTTC.

This clone came up a few times. The chain joins TRBV6-5 to TRBJ2-3; 11 nucleotides line up with TRBD2. V was clipped by 4 bases and J by 0 bases; unmatched bases: 0. Looked up from germline, CDR1 is MNHEY and CDR2 is SVGAGI. This CDR3 is built from 15 residues. CDR3 sequence: CASSWTSGSTDTQYF. The CDR3 bases are TGTGCCAGCAGTTGGACTAGCGGGAGCACAGATACGCAGTATTTT.

The chain links TRBV18 to TRBJ1-2; maybe TRBD1 (5 bases). Germline V gene sequence: CDR1 KGHSH, CDR2 LQKENI. The CDR3 length is 14 residues. V lost 0 bases, J lost 4 bases, and 9 bases lay in between. The CDR3 region has the DNA TGTGCCAGCTCACCACCGTCACAGGTCTATGGCTACACCTTC. As protein: CASSPPSQVYGYTF.

As to this clone: Additional DNA sequences in this sample encode the identical CDR3. The V and J genes are TRBV11-2 and TRBJ2-7, with TRBD2 matching 8 bases. With V trimmed by 3 bases and J by 0 bases, 4 bases remained unmatched. Germline V CDR1 and CDR2: SGHAT, FQNNGV. The CDR3 length is 15 residues. The CDR3 region is CASSLASGFSYEQYF. The CDR3 DNA follows: TGTGCCAGCAGCTTGGCTAGCGGGTTCTCCTACGAGCAGTACTTC.

This CDR3 reads CASSSQGGQASYEQYF. CDR3 nucleotides: TGTGCCAGCAGCTCCCAGGGGGGACAGGCCTCCTACGAGCAGTACTTC. The chain links TRBV5-8 to TRBJ2-7; 8 nucleotides agree with TRBD1. CDR3 size: 16 residues. CDR1 is SGHTS, CDR2 YDEGEE, per germline. Trimming at V came to 3 bases and at J to 0 bases, leaving 8 bases not matched to a gene.

This chain joins TRBV7-2 and TRBJ2-5; 10 bases align to TRBD2. The V gene's germline CDR1 is SGHTA and CDR2 FQGNSA. The V and J ends lost 5 bases and 4 bases, in that order; junction bases with no gene match: 10. The CDR3 is made up of 16 amino acids. The CDR3 spells CASSGRLAGLSETQYF. As DNA, the CDR3 is TGTGCCAGCAGCGGCCGACTAGCGGGCCTTTCAGAGACCCAGTACTTC.

This clone turned up a few times. The chain couples TRBV11-3 to TRBJ2-1; 10 bases align to TRBD2. Germline V CDR1 and CDR2: SGHNT, YENEEA. The CDR3 runs 15 residues. J lost 9 bases, V lost 5 bases, and 10 bases had no gene match. The CDR3 nucleotides are TGTGCCAGCAGCCGAGCGGGGGGGCCCCATGGTGAGCAGTTCTTC. Translation gives CASSRAGGPHGEQFF.

A single count supports this clone. The CDR3 DNA reads TGCGCCAGCAGCTTGGGAAGTAGCGGGAGGAATGAGCAGTTCTTC. Its translation is CASSLGSSGRNEQFF. The chain is built from TRBV5-1 and TRBJ2-1; TRBD2 agrees at 10 bases. Germline CDR1 reads SGHRS; CDR2 reads YFSETQ. V was clipped by 0 bases and J by 7 bases; unmatched bases: 4. The CDR3 extends over 15 amino acids.

The V and J genes are TRBV11-3 and TRBJ2-5; 10 positions agree with TRBD1. V trimming: 3 bases; J trimming: 3 bases; junction bases outside the gene matches: 1. CDR3 length: 14 residues. The germline gives CDR1 SGHNT, CDR2 YENEEA. CDR3 bases: TGTGCCAGCAGCTTGGGGACAGGGGAAGAGACCCAGTACTTC. Protein: CASSLGTGEETQYF. The whole variable domain, filled in from reference TRBV11-3 and TRBJ2-5, reads EAGVVQSPRYKIIEKKQPVAFWCNPISGHNTLYWYLQNLGQGPELLIRYENEEAVDDSQLPKDRFSAERLKGVDSTLKIQPAELGDSAVYLCASSLGTGEETQYFGPGTRLLVL.

The chain uses TRBV5-4 and TRBJ1-3; D is undetermined. The CDR3 sequence is 14 residues long. CDR1 is SGHNT and CDR2 is YYREEE in the germline V gene (reference sequence). V lost 0 bases to trimming and J lost 10 bases, with 14 bases between them. The CDR3 protein is CASSLDQSRGTIYF. The CDR3 DNA reads as TGTGCCAGCAGCTTGGATCAGAGCCGGGGAACCATATATTTT.

The gene calls are TRBV9 and TRBJ2-7; 7 positions agree with TRBD1. The CDR3 contains 14 residues. Germline values: CDR1 SGDLS, CDR2 YYNGEE. V shed 3 bases, J shed 2 bases, and the junction held 5 bases outside the gene matches. The CDR3 DNA sequence: TGTGCCAGCAGCGGTGACAGGGACACCTACGAGCAGTACTTC. It is translated as CASSGDRDTYEQYF.

The chain combines TRBV25-1 with TRBJ2-5, with D maybe TRBD2 (5 bases). The CDR3 length is 14 residues. The germline CDR1 and CDR2 sequences are MGHDK and SYGVNS. Between the trimmed V and J ends, which lost 3 bases and 3 bases, there was a span of 11 bases. CDR3: CASSDRTWEETQYF. In DNA form, the CDR3 reads TGTGCCAGCAGTGATCGGACTTGGGAAGAGACCCAGTACTTC.

V gene TRBV5-1 combines with J gene TRBJ2-5, with D uncertain. Germline V gene lookup returns CDR1 SGHRS and CDR2 YFSETQ. V lost 1 base, J lost 0 bases, and 4 bases lay in between. The CDR3 consists of 13 residues. DNA for the CDR3: TGCGCCAGCAGCTTGCGGGACCAAGAGACCCAGTACTTC. Encoded protein: CASSLRDQETQYF.

This sequence joins TRBV7-9 and TRBJ1-4; TRBD1 agrees at 7 bases. The CDR3 extends over 13 amino acids. Germline V gene sequence: CDR1 SEHNR, CDR2 FQNEAQ (reference sequence). Trimming removed 8 bases from V and 8 bases from J; junction bases left unmatched: 8. The CDR3 DNA sequence: TGTGCCAGCGGACAGGCTGGGAGCGAAAAACTGTTTTTT. It codes for CASGQAGSEKLFF.

This clone showed up just once. The chain joins TRBV4-1 to TRBJ1-5, with 7 bases lining up with TRBD1. The CDR3 loop spans 15 amino acids. CDR1 is MGHRA and CDR2 is YSYEKL in the germline V gene. V was pared by 0 bases and J by 10 bases, with 9 bases of the junction left unmatched. CDR3 coding DNA: TGCGCCAGCAGCCAAGAGGGGACAGCACCCGGTCCCCAGCATTTT. Protein product: CASSQEGTAPGPQHF.

This clone was counted a single time. The chain employs TRBV11-3 and TRBJ1-2; 8 bases are a match to TRBD1. The germline CDR1 and CDR2 sequences are SGHNT and YENEEA. The CDR3 has 15 amino acids. The junction had 11 bases not matched to a gene; V was cut back by 3 bases and J by 8 bases. CDR3 coding DNA: TGTGCCAGCAGCTTGGGGGCAGGGGGCTCGGAAGGCTACACCTTC. Residues: CASSLGAGGSEGYTF.

The V gene is TRBV15, the J gene TRBJ1-4, with 9 bases lining up with TRBD1. CDR3 length: 14 residues. Trimming removed 5 bases from V and 4 bases from J; junction bases left unmatched: 2. Germline assignment: CDR1 LNHNV and CDR2 YYDKDF (reference sequence). The CDR3 is CATSVGQGNEKLFF. The CDR3 coding sequence is TGTGCCACCAGCGTGGGACAGGGTAATGAAAAACTGTTTTTT.

The V gene is TRBV19, the J gene TRBJ1-5; the D gene is possibly TRBD1 (5 bases). The CDR3 has 16 amino acids. Per germline, CDR1 LNHDA and CDR2 SQIVND (reference sequence). The germline V and J ends were trimmed by 2 bases and 5 bases, with 16 bases remaining between them. The CDR3 here is CASSIRLGREDQPQHF. Written as DNA, the CDR3 is TGTGCCAGTAGTATACGGCTTGGCAGGGAGGATCAGCCCCAGCATTTT.

Here the CDR3 reads CASCRHVQETQYF. CDR3 DNA: TGTGCCAGCTGCAGACATGTACAAGAGACCCAGTACTTC. This rearrangement joins TRBV6-1 to TRBJ2-5; D is undetermined. The CDR3 extends over 13 amino acids. CDR1 and CDR2 (germline): MNHNS, SASEGT. The V end was cut by 8 bases, the J end by 2 bases, with 12 bases between.

The chain employs TRBV19 and TRBJ2-7; 12 bases are shared with TRBD1. After removal of 7 bases from V and 5 bases from J, the junction contained 6 bases not matched to a gene. The CDR3 covers 14 residues. The germline V gene encodes CDR1 LNHDA and CDR2 SQIVND (reference sequence). The CDR3 nucleotides are TGTGCCAGTAACACCGGGACAGGGGGCCACGAGCAGTACTTC. It codes for CASNTGTGGHEQYF.

The gene calls are TRBV5-6 and TRBJ1-5, with TRBD1 identical over 9 bases. CDR3 size: 15 residues. Germline CDR1 and CDR2: SGHDT and YYEEEE. After removal of 4 bases from V and 7 bases from J, the junction contained 9 bases not matched to a gene. Here the CDR3 DNA reads TGTGCCAGCAGCCTTGGACAGGGGTTGTACCAGCCCCAGCATTTT. As protein: CASSLGQGLYQPQHF.

This rearrangement joins TRBV6-5 to TRBJ1-2; D not certain. V lost 7 bases and J 0 bases, leaving 3 bases between the germline ends. The CDR3 extends over 11 amino acids. The germline V gene encodes CDR1 MNHEY and CDR2 SVGAGI. The CDR3 sequence: CASNSNYGYTF. The CDR3 nucleotides read TGTGCCAGCAACTCTAACTATGGCTACACCTTC.

This rearrangement joins TRBV7-2 to TRBJ2-1; a weak D match, TRBD1 (8 bases). This CDR3 contains 15 residues. V was trimmed by 3 bases and J by 3 bases, leaving 12 bases between them. Per germline, CDR1 SGHTA and CDR2 FQGNSA. This CDR3 is CASSFTGGGYNEQFF. Written as DNA, the CDR3 is TGTGCCAGCAGCTTTACAGGGGGGGGCTACAATGAGCAGTTCTTC.

This rearrangement joins TRBV6-5 to TRBJ2-6; possibly TRBD2 for D (6 bases). CDR1 is MNHEY, CDR2 SVGAGI, per germline. The CDR3 totals 15 residues. Trimming left V 6 bases short and J 2 bases short, with 11 bases between. CDR3 residues: CASRGGGTGANVLTF. CDR3 sequence (DNA): TGTGCCAGCAGGGGTGGGGGGACTGGGGCCAACGTCCTGACTTTC.

This clone was recorded only once. This chain links TRBV6-5 with TRBJ2-3, with D perhaps TRBD1 (6 bases). CDR1 MNHEY and CDR2 SVGAGI come from the germline V gene. Trimming took off 1 base at V and 3 bases at J, with 11 bases between the two ends. The CDR3 totals 15 residues. The CDR3 nucleotides are TGTGCCAGCAGTTACTTTGGGCAGGGGACAGATACGCAGTATTTT. Protein: CASSYFGQGTDTQYF.